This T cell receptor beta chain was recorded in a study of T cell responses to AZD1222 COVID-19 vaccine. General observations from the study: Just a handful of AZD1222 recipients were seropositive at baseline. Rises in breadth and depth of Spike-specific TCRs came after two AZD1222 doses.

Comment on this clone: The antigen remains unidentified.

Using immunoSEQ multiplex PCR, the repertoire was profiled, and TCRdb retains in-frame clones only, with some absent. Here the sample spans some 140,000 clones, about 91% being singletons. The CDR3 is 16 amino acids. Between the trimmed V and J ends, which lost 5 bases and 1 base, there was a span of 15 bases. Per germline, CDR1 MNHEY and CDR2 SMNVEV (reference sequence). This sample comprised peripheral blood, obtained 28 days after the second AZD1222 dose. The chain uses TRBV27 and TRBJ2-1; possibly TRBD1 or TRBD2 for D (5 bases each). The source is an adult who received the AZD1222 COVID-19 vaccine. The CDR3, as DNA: TGTGCCAGCAGTCCTCTCGGGACGGGGTCCTACAATGAGCAGTTCTTC. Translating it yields CASSPLGTGSYNEQFF.